The source of this T cell receptor (beta chain) is a study of shared clonotypes between healthy human individuals. In the study overall: The donor group consisted of a couple of women and three men, aged 18 to 49.

Libraries were prepared by immunoSEQ multiplex PCR; TCRdb keeps only in-frame clonotypes and omits some of them. The table lists more than 850,000 clones, approximately 80% of them singletons. The CDR3 has 14 amino acids. Germline V gives CDR1 SNHLY, CDR2 FYNNEI. V lost 5 bases, J lost 3 bases, and 10 bases lay in between. This sequence was found in a man between 18 and 35 years old in good health. Some clones in this sample may be carry-over from other donors' samples. Sequencing input: memory CD4+ T cells from PBMCs. Subset defined: CD45RA-negative fraction. The J gene is TRBJ2-2, the V gene TRBV2; D gene unclear. Here the CDR3 reads CASSHETYTGELFF. Here the CDR3 DNA reads TGTGCCAGCAGTCATGAAACCTACACCGGGGAGCTGTTTTTT.